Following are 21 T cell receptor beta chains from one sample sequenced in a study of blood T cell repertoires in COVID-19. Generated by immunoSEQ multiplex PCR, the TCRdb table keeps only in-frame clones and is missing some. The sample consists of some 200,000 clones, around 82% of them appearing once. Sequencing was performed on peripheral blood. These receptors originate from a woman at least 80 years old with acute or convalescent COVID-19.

The DNA of the CDR3 is TGCGCCAGCAGTACTACAGGGGGCTCGTACCAAGAGACCCAGTACTTC. It yields the protein CASSTTGGSYQETQYF. The V call is TRBV5-1, the J call TRBJ2-5, with TRBD1 matching 9 bases. V shed 5 bases and J 0 bases; nucleotides not matched to a gene: 8. CDR3 length: 16 residues. Germline CDR1 reads SGHRS; CDR2 reads YFSETQ.

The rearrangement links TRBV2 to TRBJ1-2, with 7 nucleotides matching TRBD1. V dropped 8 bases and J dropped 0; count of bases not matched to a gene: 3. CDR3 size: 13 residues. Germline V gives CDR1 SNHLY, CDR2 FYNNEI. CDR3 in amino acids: CASWTGTNYGYTF. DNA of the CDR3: TGTGCCAGCTGGACAGGAACTAACTATGGCTACACCTTC. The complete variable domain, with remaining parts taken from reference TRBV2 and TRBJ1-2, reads EPEVTQTPSHQVTQMGQEVILRCVPISNHLYFYWYRQILGQKVEFLVSFYNNEISEKSEIFDDQFSVERPDGSNFTLKIRSTKLEDSAMYFCASWTGTNYGYTFGSGTRLTVV.

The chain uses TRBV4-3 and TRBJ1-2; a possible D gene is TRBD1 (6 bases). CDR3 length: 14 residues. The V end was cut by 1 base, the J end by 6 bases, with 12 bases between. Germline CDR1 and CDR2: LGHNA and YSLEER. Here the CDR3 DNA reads TGCGCCAGCAGCCAAGTTCCAGGGGCGAATGGCTACACCTTC. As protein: CASSQVPGANGYTF.

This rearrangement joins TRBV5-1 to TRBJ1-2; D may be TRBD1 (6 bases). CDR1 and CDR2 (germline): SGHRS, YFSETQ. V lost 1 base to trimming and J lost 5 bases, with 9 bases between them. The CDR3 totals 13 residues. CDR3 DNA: TGCGCCAGCAGCTTGTCCCAGGGGTATGGCTACACCTTC. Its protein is CASSLSQGYGYTF.

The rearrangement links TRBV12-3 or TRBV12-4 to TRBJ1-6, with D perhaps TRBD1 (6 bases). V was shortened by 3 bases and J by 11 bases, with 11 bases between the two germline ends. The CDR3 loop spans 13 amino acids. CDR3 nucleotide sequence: TGTGCCAGCAGTTTCCGACAGGAGCCACCCCTCCACTTT. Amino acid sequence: CASSFRQEPPLHF.

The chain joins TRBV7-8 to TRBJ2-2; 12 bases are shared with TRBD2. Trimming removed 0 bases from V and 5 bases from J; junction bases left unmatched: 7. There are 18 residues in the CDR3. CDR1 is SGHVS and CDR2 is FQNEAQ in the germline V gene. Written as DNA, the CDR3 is TGTGCCAGCAGCTTAGCCCGTGTGACTAGCGGGAGTACCGGGGAGCTGTTTTTT. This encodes CASSLARVTSGSTGELFF.

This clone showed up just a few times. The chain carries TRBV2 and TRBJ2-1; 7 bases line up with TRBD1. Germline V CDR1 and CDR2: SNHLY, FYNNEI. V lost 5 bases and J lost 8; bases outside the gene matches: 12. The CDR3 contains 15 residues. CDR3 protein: CASSQTQGKSDEQFF. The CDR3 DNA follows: TGTGCCAGCAGTCAGACACAGGGGAAGAGCGATGAGCAGTTCTTC.

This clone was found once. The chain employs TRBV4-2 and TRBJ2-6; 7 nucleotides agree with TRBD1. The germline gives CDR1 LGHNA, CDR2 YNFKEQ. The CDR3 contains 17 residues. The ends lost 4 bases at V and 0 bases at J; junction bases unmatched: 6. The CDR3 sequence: CASSPGQESSGANVLTF. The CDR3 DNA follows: TGTGCCAGCAGCCCTGGACAGGAGAGCTCTGGGGCCAACGTCCTGACTTTC.

CDR3 amino acids: CASMTAMAGEKLFF. CDR3 bases: TGTGCCAGCATGACAGCCATGGCGGGGGAAAAACTGTTTTTT. V is TRBV6-5 and J is TRBJ1-4; D may be TRBD1 (5 bases). Germline CDR1 reads MNHEY; CDR2 reads SVGAGI. This CDR3 spans 14 amino acids. V was clipped by 7 bases and J by 8 bases, with 17 bases between them.

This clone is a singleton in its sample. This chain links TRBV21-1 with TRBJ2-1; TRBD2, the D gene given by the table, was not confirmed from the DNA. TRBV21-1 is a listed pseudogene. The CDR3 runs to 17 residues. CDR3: CASSNGLAGELLNEQFF. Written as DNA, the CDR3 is TGTGCCAGCAGCAACGGACTAGCGGGGGAGCTTCTAAATGAGCAGTTCTTC.

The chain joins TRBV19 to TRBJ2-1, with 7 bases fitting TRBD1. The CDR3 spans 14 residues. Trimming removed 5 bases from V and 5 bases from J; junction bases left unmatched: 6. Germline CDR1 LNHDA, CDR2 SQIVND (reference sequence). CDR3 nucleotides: TGTGCCAGTAGTCTCCAGGGGGTCCACAATGAGCAGTTCTTC. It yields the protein CASSLQGVHNEQFF.

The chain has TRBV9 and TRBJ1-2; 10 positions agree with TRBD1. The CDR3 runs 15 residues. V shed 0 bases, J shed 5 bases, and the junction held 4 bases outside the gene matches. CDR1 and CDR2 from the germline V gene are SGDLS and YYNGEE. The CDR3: CASSVDGQGGYGYTF. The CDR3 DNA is TGTGCCAGCAGCGTAGATGGACAGGGGGGGTATGGCTACACCTTC. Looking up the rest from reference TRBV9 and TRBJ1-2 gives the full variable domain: DSGVTQTPKHLITATGQRVTLRCSPRSGDLSVYWYQQSLDQGLQFLIQYYNGEERAKGNILERFSAQQFPDLHSELNLSSLELGDSALYFCASSVDGQGGYGYTFGSGTRLTVV.

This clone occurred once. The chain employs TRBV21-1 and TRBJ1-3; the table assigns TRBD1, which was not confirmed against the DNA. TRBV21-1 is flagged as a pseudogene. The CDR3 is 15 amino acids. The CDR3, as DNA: TGTGCCAGCCCTCCGGGACAGGGGACTGGAAACACCATATATTTT. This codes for CASPPGQGTGNTIYF.

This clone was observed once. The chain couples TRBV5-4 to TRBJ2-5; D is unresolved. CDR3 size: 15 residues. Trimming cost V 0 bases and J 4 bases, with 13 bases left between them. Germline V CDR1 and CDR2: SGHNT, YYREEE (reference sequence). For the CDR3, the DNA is TGTGCCAGCAGCTTGGTGGGCAGCAAATCAGAGACCCAGTACTTC. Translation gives CASSLVGSKSETQYF.

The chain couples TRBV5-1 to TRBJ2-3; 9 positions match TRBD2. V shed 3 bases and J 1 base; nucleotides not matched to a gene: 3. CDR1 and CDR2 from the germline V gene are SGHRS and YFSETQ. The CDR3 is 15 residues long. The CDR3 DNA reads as TGCGCCAGCAGCTCAGTAGCGGGAGGCACAGATACGCAGTATTTT. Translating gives CASSSVAGGTDTQYF.

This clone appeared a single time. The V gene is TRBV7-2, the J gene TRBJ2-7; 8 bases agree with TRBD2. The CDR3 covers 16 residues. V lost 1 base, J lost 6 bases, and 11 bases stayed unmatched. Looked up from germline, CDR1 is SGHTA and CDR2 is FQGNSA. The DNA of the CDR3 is TGTGCCAGCAGCTTAGTTGGCGGGGGGCCTGCCGGCGAGCAGTACTTC. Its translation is CASSLVGGGPAGEQYF.

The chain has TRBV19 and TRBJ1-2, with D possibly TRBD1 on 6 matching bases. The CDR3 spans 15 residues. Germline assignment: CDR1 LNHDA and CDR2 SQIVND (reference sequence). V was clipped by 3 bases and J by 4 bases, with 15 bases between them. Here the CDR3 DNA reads TGTGCCAGTAGTATCAATTTGGGACAAGTCTATGGCTACACCTTC. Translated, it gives CASSINLGQVYGYTF.

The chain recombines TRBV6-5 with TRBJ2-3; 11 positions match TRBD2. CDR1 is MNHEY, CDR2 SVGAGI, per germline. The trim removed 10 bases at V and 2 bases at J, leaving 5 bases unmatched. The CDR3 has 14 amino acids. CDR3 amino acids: CATISGGVTDTQYF. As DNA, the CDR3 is TGTGCCACCATTAGCGGGGGGGTCACAGATACGCAGTATTTT.

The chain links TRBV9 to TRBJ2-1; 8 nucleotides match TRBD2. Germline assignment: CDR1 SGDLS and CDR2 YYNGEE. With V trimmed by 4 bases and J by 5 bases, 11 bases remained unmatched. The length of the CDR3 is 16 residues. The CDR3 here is CASSPHLVSGDNEQFF. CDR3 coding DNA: TGTGCCAGCAGCCCTCACCTGGTTAGCGGGGACAATGAGCAGTTCTTC. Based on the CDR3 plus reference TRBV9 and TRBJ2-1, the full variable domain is DSGVTQTPKHLITATGQRVTLRCSPRSGDLSVYWYQQSLDQGLQFLIQYYNGEERAKGNILERFSAQQFPDLHSELNLSSLELGDSALYFCASSPHLVSGDNEQFFGPGTRLTVL.

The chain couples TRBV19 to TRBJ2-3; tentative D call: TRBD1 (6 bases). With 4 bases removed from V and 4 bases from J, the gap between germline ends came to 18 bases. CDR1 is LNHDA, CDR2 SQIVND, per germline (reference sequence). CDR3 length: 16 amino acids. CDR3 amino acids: CASSRPSGVVADTQYF. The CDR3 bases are TGTGCCAGTAGTAGGCCGTCAGGGGTGGTAGCAGATACGCAGTATTTT.

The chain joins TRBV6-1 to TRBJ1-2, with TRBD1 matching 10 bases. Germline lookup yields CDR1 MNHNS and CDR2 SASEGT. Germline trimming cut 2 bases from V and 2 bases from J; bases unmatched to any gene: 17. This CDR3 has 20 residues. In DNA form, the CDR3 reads TGTGCCAGCAGTGAACTTCCTCCCGGGACAGGGGCCATCATCAACTATGGCTACACCTTC. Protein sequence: CASSELPPGTGAIINYGYTF.